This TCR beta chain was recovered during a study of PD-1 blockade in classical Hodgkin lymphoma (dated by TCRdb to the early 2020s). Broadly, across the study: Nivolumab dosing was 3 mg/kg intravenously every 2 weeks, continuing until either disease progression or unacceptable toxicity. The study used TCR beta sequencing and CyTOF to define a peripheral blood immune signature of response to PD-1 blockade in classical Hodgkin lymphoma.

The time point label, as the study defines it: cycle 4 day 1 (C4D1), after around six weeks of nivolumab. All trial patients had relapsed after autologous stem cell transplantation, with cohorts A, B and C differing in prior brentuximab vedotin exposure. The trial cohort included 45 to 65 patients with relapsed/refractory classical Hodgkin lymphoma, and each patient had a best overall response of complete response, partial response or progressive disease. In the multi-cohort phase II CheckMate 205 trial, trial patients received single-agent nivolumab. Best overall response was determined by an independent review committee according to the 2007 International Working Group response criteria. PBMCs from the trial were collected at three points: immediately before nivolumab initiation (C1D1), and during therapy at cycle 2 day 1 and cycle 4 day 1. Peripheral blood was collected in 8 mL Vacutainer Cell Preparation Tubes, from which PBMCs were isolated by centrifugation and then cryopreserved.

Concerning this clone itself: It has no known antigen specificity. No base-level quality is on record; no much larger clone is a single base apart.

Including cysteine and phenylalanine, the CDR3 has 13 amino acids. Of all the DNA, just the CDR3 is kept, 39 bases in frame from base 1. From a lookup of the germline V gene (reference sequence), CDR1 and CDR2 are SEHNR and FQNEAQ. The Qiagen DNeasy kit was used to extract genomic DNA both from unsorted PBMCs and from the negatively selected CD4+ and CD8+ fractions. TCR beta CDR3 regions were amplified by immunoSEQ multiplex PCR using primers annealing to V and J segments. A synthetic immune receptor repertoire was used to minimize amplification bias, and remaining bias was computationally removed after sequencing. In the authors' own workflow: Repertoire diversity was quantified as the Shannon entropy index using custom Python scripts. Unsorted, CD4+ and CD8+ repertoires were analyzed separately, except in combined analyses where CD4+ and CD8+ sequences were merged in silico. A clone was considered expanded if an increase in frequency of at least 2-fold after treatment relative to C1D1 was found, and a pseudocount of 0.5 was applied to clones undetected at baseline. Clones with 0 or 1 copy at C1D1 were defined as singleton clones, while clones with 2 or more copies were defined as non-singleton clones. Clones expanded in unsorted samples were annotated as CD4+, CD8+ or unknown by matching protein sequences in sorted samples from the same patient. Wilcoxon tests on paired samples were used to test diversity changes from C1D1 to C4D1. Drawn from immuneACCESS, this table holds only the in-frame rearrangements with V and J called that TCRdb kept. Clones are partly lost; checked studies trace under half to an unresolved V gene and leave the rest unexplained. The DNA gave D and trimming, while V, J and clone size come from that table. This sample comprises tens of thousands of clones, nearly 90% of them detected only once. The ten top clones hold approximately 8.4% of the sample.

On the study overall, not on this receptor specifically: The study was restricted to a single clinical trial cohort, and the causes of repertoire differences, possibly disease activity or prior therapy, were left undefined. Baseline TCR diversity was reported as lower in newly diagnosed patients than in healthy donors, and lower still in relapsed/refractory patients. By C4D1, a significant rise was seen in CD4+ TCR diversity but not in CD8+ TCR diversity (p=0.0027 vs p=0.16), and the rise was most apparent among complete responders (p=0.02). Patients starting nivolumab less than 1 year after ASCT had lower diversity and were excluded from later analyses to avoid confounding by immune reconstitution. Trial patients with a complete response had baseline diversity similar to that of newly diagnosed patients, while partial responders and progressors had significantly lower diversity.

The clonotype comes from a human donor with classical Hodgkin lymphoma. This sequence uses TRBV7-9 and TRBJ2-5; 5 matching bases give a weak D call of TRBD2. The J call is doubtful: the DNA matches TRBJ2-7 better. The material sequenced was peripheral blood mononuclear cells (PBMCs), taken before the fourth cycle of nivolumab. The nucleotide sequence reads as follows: TGTGCCAGCAGCCCCGGGATATCCTACGAGCAGTACTTC. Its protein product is CASSPGISYEQYF.